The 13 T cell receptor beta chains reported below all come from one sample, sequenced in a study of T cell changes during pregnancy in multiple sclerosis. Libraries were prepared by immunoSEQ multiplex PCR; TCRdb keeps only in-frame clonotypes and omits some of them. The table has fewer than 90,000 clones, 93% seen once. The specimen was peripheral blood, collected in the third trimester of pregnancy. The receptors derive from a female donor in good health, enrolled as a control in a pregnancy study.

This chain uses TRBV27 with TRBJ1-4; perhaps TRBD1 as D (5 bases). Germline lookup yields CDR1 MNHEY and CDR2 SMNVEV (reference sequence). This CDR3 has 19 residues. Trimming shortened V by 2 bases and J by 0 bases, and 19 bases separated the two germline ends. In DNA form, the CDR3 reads TGTGCCAGCAGTTTAAGGGGCGAGAACCATCAAGCAACTAATGAAAAACTGTTTTTT. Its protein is CASSLRGENHQATNEKLFF.

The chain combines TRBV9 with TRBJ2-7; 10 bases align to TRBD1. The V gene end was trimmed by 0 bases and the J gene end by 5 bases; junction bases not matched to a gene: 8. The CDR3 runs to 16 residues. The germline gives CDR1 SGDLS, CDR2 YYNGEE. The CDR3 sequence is CASSVDGGTGVHEQYF. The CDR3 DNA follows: TGTGCCAGCAGCGTAGATGGGGGGACAGGGGTCCACGAGCAGTACTTC.

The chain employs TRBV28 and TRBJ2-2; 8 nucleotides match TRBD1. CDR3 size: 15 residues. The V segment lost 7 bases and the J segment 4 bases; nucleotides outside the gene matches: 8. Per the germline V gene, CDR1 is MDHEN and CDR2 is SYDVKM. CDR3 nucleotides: TGTGCCAGCACCCTACAGGGGGTGTTCACCGGGGAGCTGTTTTTT. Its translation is CASTLQGVFTGELFF.

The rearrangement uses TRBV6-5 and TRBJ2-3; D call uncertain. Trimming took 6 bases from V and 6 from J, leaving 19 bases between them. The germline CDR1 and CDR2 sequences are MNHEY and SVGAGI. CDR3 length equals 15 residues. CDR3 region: CASSANTPQVDTQYF. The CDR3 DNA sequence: TGTGCCAGCAGCGCGAATACCCCCCAGGTTGATACGCAGTATTTT.

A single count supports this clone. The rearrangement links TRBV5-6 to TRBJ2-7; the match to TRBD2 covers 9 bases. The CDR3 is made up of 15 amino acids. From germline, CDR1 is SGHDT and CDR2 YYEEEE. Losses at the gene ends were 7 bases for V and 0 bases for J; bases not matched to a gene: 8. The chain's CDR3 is CASGDIAGDSYEQYF. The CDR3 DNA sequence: TGTGCCAGCGGGGATATAGCGGGGGACTCCTACGAGCAGTACTTC. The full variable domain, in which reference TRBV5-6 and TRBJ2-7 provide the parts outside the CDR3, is DAGVTQSPTHLIKTRGQQVTLRCSPKSGHDTVSWYQQALGQGPQFIFQYYEEEERQRGNFPDRFSGHQFPNYSSELNVNALLLGDSALYLCASGDIAGDSYEQYFGPGTRLTVT.

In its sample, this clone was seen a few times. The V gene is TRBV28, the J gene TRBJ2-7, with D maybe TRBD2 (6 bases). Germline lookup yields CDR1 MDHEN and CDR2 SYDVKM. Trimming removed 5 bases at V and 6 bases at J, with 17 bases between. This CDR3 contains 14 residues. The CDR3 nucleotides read TGTGCCAGCAGTGAACCGGGACTGAGACTCGAGCAGTACTTC. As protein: CASSEPGLRLEQYF.

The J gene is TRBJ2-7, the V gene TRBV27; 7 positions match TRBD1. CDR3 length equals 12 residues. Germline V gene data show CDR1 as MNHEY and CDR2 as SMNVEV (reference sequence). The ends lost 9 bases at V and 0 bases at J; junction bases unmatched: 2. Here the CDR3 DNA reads TGTGCCAGTAGGACAGGCTCCTACGAGCAGTACTTC. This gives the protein CASRTGSYEQYF.

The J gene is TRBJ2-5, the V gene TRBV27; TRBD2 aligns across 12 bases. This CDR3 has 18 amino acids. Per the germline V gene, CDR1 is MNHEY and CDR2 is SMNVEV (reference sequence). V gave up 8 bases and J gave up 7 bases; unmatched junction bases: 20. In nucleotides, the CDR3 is TGTGCCAGCGCGATTTCGTGGGGGACTAGCGGGCCACAGGTGACCCAGTACTTC. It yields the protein CASAISWGTSGPQVTQYF.

The CDR3 protein is CASSESGGGQPQHF. In nucleotides, the CDR3 is TGTGCCAGCAGTGAAAGCGGGGGTGGTCAGCCCCAGCATTTT. The V and J genes are TRBV2 and TRBJ1-5; possible D gene TRBD1, 5 bases. This CDR3 spans 14 amino acids. Germline CDR1 is SNHLY and CDR2 is FYNNEI. The ends were cut back, 2 bases at V and 6 bases at J, with 11 bases in the middle.

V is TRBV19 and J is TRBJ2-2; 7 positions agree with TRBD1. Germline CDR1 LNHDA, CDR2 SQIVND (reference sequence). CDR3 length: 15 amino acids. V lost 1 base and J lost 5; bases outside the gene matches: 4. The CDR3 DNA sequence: TGTGCCAGTAGTATAGGGGACAGTTTTACCGGGGAGCTGTTTTTT. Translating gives CASSIGDSFTGELFF.

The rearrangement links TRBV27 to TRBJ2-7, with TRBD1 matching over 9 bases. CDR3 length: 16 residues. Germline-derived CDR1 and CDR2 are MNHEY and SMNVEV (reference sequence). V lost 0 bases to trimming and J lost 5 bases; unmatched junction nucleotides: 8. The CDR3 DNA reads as TGTGCCAGCAGTTTATCGATAGGGACAGGGCGCCACGAGCAGTACTTC. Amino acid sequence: CASSLSIGTGRHEQYF.

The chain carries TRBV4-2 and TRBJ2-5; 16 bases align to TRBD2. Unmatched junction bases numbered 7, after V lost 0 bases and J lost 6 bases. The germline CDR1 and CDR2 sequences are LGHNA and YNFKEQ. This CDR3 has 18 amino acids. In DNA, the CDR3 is TGTGCCAGCAGCCAAGATGGGACTAGCGGGAGGGCCGGAAAGACCCAGTACTTC. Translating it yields CASSQDGTSGRAGKTQYF.

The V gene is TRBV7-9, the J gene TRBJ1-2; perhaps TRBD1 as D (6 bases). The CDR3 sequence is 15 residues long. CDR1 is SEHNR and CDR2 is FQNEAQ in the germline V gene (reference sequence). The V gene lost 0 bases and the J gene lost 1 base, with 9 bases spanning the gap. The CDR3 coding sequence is TGTGCCAGCAGCTTAGCCGGACAGTTTAACTATGGCTACACCTTC. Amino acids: CASSLAGQFNYGYTF.